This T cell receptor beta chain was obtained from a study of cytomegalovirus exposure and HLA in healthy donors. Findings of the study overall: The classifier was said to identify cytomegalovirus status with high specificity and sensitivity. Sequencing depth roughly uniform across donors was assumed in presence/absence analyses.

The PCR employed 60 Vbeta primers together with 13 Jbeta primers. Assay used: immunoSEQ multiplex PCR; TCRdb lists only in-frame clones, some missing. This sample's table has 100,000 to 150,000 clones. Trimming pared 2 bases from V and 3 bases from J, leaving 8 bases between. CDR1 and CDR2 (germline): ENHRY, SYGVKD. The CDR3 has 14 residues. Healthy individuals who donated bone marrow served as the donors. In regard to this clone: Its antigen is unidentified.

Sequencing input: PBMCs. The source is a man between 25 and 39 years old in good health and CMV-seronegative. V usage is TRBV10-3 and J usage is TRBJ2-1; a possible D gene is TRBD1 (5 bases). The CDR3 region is CAISELGHYNEQFF. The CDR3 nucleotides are TGTGCCATCAGTGAGCTGGGGCACTACAATGAGCAGTTCTTC.